A selection of T cell receptor beta chains follows, all from one sample in a study of vaccination and CD4 T cells after COVID-19. MiXCR was run by TCRdb on the PCR reads, yielding one entry per CDR3 protein. The sample contains around 8,400 distinct CDR3 sequences, 50% to 75% of which appear only once. Their antigen targets remain unknown. Material for sequencing was CD4+ T cells from blood, cultured in vitro. The source of these receptors is a human donor who had recovered from COVID-19. CDR3s include the opening cysteine and the closing phenylalanine or tryptophan. A D gene is named only where the DNA matches it firmly. Expanded clones get a size class; other rows say once, few or many, or leave the size out.

-	TRBJ1-1	TRBV18	-	CASSPLQGGNTEAFF	TGTGCCAGCTCACCTCTTCAGGGAGGGAACACTGAAGCTTTCTTT
-	TRBJ1-1	TRBV14	-	CASSHYRPLNTEAFF	TGTGCCAGCAGCCACTACAGGCCTTTGAACACTGAAGCTTTCTTT
-	TRBJ2-7	TRBV7-8	-	CASSTRRVQQTYEQYF	TGTGCCAGCAGCACGAGGAGGGTCCAACAGACCTACGAGCAGTACTTC
-	TRBJ1-1	TRBV20-1	-	CSAREFGGLNTEAFF	TGCAGTGCTAGAGAATTCGGGGGTCTGAACACTGAAGCTTTCTTT
-	TRBJ2-7	TRBV7-3	-	CASSLNGYEQYF	TGTGCCAGCAGCTTAAACGGTTACGAGCAGTACTTC
medium-sized	TRBJ2-3	TRBV7-2	-	CASSPYLDTDTQYF	TGTGCCAGCAGCCCGTACCTCGACACAGATACGCAGTATTTT
-	TRBJ1-6	TRBV4-2	-	CASSQDSNGGSSPLHF	TGTGCCAGCAGCCAAGATAGTAACGGAGGATCTTCACCCCTCCACTTT
-	TRBJ2-1	TRBV20-1	TRBD2	CSARDRIAGSSREQFF	TGCAGTGCTAGAGATAGGATAGCGGGATCTTCGAGGGAGCAGTTCTTC
-	TRBJ1-5	TRBV6-1	-	CASSPRTTSNQPQHF	TGTGCCAGCAGTCCACGGACGACTAGCAATCAGCCCCAGCATTTT
-	TRBJ2-6	TRBV12-3/TRBV12-4	TRBD1	CASSHYPGTDPVRANVLTF	TGTGCCAGCAGTCACTATCCCGGGACAGACCCCGTAAGGGCCAACGTCCTGACTTTC
few	TRBJ1-1	TRBV7-8	-	CASRPTGHTNTEAFF	TGTGCCAGCCGACCTACCGGACATACGAACACTGAAGCTTTCTTT
-	TRBJ1-2	TRBV7-8	TRBD1	CASSLRPGGAGYGYTF	TGTGCCAGCAGCTTACGACCAGGGGGCGCAGGCTATGGCTACACCTTC
-	TRBJ2-1	TRBV6-1	-	CASSPGPYNEQFF	TGTGCCAGCAGTCCTGGCCCGTACAATGAGCAGTTCTTC
-	TRBJ1-5	TRBV19	-	CASSITEQPQHF	TGTGCCAGTAGTATTACAGAGCAGCCCCAGCATTTT